This TCR beta chain was observed in a study of blood T cell repertoires in COVID-19. The protocol was immunoSEQ multiplex PCR, while the TCRdb copy is restricted to in-frame clones and leaves out a portion. The sample has some 260,000 clones; 88% are singletons. Enrolled during active infection, Seattle patients were then followed longitudinally. Trimming took 10 bases from V and 0 from J; bases not matched to a gene: 5. The CDR3 has 13 amino acids. Germline assignment: CDR1 ENHRY and CDR2 SYGVKD. This receptor was identified in a woman aged 30 to 39 with COVID-19, enrolled during active disease. The source material was peripheral blood. The rearrangement links TRBV10-3 to TRBJ2-7; 8 nucleotides line up with TRBD1. The CDR3 region is CATEGQDSYEQYF. CDR3 coding DNA: TGTGCCACCGAGGGACAGGACTCCTACGAGCAGTACTTC.